This T cell receptor beta chain was identified during a study of T-cell reconstitution after alpha-beta-depleted transplantation in children. General study points: Reportedly, roughly two months post-transplant, alpha-beta T cells arose from several hundred expanded graft clones. It was newly produced T cells that mostly accounted for T-cell counts and diversity one year after transplant. TCRbeta diversity was high at day 60 in some patients (a result of surviving recipient T cells and thymic progenitors).

Preparation of the TCRbeta library involved a method that used unique molecular identifiers. MiXCR, applied by TCRdb to the PCR reads, yields one record per CDR3 protein. Here the sample spans fewer than 500,000 distinct CDR3 sequences, approximately 41% being singletons. CDR1 SGHRS and CDR2 YFSETQ come from the germline V gene. Unmatched junction bases numbered 19, after V lost 0 bases and J lost 2 bases. The length of the CDR3 is 20 residues. On this clonotype: Its antigen remains unidentified.

The gene calls are TRBV5-1 and TRBJ2-5; 7 bases match TRBD2. The sample was PBMCs, taken before TCRalphabeta/CD19-depleted stem cell transplant. This sequence originates from a girl aged 2-9 years with aplastic anemia, due to receive a stem cell transplant. CDR3 bases: TGCGCCAGCAGCTTGGGTTTGTTATCTGGCCGACTAGCAGAGCAAGAGACCCAGTACTTC. It is translated as CASSLGLLSGRLAEQETQYF.